The TCR beta chain described here comes from a study of blood T cells in healthy people across ages. Russia was home to the donors, healthy Caucasian individuals aged roughly 6 to 100. Study results and limitations: Investigators viewed diversity estimates from one million T cells as underestimates, the study reported.

This clonotype was seen many times. No antigen is known for it. Then a second PCR, running roughly 6 to 11 cycles, was carried out with a sample-barcoded 5' primer and a J-beta primer mix. TCRdb re-derived calls from the 5' RACE reads in MiXCR, one entry per CDR3 protein. The table has roughly 1.5 million distinct CDR3 sequences, 35% to 45% seen once. This CDR3 is built from 15 residues. V shed 3 bases and J shed 3 bases, with 14 bases lying between them. Germline loops: CDR1 LGHNA, CDR2 YNFKEQ. The chain carries TRBV4-2 and TRBJ1-2; D may be TRBD1 (5 bases). This clonotype was sampled from a woman under 30 in good health. The sample comprised blood. DNA for the CDR3: TGTGCCAGCAGCCAGGGGACGAGGAAGGACTATGGCTACACCTTC. As protein: CASSQGTRKDYGYTF.